This T cell receptor (beta chain) appears in the sequencing data of a study of blood T cell repertoires in COVID-19. Overall study: Researchers got acute and convalescent COVID-19 samples from the United States, Italy and Spain. The cDNA or gDNA used as material had been derived from T cells, B-cell-depleted T cells, or PBMCs.

V was clipped by 0 bases and J by 7 bases, with 12 bases between them. This CDR3 is 15 amino acids long. Germline V gene data show CDR1 as LNHNV and CDR2 as YYDKDF (reference sequence). Authors' data handling: Nucleated cell number was recorded as an estimate derived from reference gene primer amplification. Assay: immunoSEQ multiplex PCR; the TCRdb copy retains only in-frame clones and omits some. The DNA was the basis for D and trimming; V, J and clone size are from that table. Of 200,000 to 300,000 clones listed, about nine tenths are singletons. The chain employs TRBV15 and TRBJ1-4, with D maybe TRBD1 (6 bases). Sequencing was carried out using peripheral blood. This clonotype originated in a woman aged 60-70 years who had recovered from COVID-19. CDR3 residues: CATSRDRGHVEKLFF. CDR3 in DNA: TGTGCCACCAGCAGAGATCGGGGACACGTTGAAAAACTGTTTTTT.